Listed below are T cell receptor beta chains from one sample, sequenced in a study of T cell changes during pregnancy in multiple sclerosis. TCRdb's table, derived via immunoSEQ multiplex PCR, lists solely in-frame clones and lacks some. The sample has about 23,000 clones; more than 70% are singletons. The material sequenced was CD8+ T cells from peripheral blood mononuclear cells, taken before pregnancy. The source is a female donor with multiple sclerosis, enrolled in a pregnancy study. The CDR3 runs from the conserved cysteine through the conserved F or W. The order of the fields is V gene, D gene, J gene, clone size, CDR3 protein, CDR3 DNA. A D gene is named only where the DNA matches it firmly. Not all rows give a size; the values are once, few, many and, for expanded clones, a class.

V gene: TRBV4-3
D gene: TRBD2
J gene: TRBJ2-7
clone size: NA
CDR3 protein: CASSQDQLAGTYEQYF
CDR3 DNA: TGCGCCAGCAGCCAAGATCAACTAGCGGGCACCTACGAGCAGTACTTC

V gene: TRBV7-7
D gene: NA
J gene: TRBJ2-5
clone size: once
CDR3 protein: CASSLQGGGETQYF
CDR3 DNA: TGTGCCAGCAGCTTACAGGGAGGAGGAGAGACCCAGTACTTC

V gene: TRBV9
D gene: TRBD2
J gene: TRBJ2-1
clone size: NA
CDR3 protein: CASRGRAGDSPNEQFF
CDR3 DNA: TGTGCCAGCAGAGGACGAGCGGGAGATTCACCCAATGAGCAGTTCTTC

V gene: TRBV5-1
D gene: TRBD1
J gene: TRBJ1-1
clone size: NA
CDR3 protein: CASSPWTGMNTEAFF
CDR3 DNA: TGCGCCAGCAGCCCCTGGACAGGGATGAACACTGAAGCTTTCTTT

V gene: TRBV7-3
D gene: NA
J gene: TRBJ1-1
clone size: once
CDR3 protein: CASSLGDGGSEAFF
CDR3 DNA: TGTGCCAGCAGCTTAGGCGATGGCGGCTCTGAAGCTTTCTTT

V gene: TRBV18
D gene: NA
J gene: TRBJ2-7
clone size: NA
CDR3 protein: CASSSSYEQYF
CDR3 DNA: TGTGCCAGCTCGTCTTCCTACGAGCAGTACTTC

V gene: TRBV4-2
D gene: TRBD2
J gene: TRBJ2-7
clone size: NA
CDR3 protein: CASSQGLAGEQYF
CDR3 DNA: TGTGCCAGCAGCCAGGGACTAGCGGGAGAGCAGTACTTC

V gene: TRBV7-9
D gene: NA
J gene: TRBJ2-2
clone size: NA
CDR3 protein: CASSFGAGELFF
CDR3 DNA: TGTGCCAGCAGCTTCGGTGCCGGGGAGCTGTTTTTT

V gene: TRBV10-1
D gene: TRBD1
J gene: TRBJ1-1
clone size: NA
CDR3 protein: CASSELGTGVEAFF
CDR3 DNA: TGCGCCAGCAGTGAGCTGGGGACAGGGGTTGAAGCTTTCTTT

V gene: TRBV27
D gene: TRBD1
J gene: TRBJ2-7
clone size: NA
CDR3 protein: CASRSRLDRASPYEQYF
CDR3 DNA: TGTGCCAGCAGATCACGCCTCGACAGGGCAAGCCCTTACGAGCAGTACTTC

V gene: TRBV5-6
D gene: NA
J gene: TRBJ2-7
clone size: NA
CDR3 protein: CASSNREIYEQYF
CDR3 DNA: TGTGCCAGCAGCAACCGGGAGATCTACGAGCAGTACTTC

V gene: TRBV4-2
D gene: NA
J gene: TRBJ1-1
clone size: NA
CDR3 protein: CASSQEGQGNTEAFF
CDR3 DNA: TGTGCCAGCAGCCAAGAGGGGCAGGGGAACACTGAAGCTTTCTTT

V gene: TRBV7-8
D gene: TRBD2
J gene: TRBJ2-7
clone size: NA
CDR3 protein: CASSLLAGGPYEQYF
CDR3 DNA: TGTGCCAGCAGCTTACTAGCGGGAGGGCCCTACGAGCAGTACTTC

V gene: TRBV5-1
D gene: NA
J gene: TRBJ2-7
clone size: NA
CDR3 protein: CASSLGTAVTYEQYF
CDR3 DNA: TGCGCCAGCAGCTTGGGGACAGCCGTAACCTACGAGCAGTACTTC

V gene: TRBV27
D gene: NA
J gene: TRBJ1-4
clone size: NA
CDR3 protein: CASSPGRAGEKLFF
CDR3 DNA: TGTGCCAGCAGTCCAGGGAGGGCTGGTGAAAAACTGTTTTTT

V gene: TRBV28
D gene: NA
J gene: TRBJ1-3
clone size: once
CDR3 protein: CASSLVGGNAAIYF
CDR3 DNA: TGTGCCAGCAGTTTGGTCGGGGGAAATGCGGCCATATATTTT

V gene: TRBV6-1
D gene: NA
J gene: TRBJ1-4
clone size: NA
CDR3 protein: CASREGPAEKLFF
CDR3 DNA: TGTGCCAGCAGGGAGGGCCCGGCGGAAAAACTGTTTTTT

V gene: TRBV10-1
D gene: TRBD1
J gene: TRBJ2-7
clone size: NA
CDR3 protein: CASSEQGIFYEQYF
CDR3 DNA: TGCGCCAGCAGTGAACAGGGGATTTTCTACGAGCAGTACTTC

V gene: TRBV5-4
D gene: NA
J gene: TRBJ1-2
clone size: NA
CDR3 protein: CASSYGNQATNYGYTF
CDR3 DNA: TGTGCCAGCAGCTACGGGAACCAAGCTACTAACTATGGCTACACCTTC

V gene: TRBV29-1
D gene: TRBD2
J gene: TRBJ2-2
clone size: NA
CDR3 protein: CSVELLAGGRRSGELFF
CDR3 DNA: TGCAGCGTTGAGTTGCTAGCGGGAGGGCGCAGGAGCGGGGAGCTGTTTTTT

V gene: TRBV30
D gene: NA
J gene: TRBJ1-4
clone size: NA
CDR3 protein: CAWSVDGTGRLFF
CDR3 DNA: TGTGCCTGGAGTGTGGACGGAACAGGGCGACTGTTTTTT

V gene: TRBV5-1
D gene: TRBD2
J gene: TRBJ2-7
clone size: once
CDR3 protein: CASSWAGTSGIPYEQYF
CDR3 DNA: TGCGCCAGCAGCTGGGCCGGGACTAGCGGGATCCCCTACGAGCAGTACTTC

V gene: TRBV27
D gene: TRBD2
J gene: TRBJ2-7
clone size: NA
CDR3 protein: CASSRQAGATYEQYF
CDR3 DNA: TGTGCCAGCAGTCGGCAAGCGGGAGCAACCTACGAGCAGTACTTC

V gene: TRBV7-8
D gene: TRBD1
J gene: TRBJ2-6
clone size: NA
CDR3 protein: CASSLAGARGSSSGANVLTF
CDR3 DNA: TGTGCCAGCAGCTTAGCGGGAGCCAGGGGGAGTAGCTCTGGGGCCAACGTCCTGACTTTC

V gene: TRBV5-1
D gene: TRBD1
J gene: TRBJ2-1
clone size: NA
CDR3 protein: CASSLGQGSSTGNEQFF
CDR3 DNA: TGCGCCAGCAGCTTGGGACAGGGCTCGAGCACCGGTAATGAGCAGTTCTTC

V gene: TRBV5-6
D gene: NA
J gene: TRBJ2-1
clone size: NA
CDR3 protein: CASSLAVAPYNEQFF
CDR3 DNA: TGTGCCAGCAGCTTGGCGGTAGCGCCATACAATGAGCAGTTCTTC